This T cell receptor beta chain comes out of a study of vaccination and CD4 T cells after COVID-19. At the level of the study: It was a median approximately 92 days after diagnosis, with a range of 35 to 161, that post-COVID samples were drawn. Post-vaccine sample collection happened at a median of about 72 days after dose two, ranging 14 to 241.

There are 14 residues in the CDR3. Looked up from germline, CDR1 is KGHSH and CDR2 is LQKENI. V was shortened by 3 bases and J by 4 bases, with 13 bases between the two germline ends. With respect to this clonotype: As yet, its antigen is unknown.

The study sequenced cultured CD4+ T cell DNA using the Oncomine TCR Beta short-read assay. TCRdb re-derived calls from the PCR reads in MiXCR, one entry per CDR3 protein. This table has roughly 16,000 distinct CDR3 sequences, 45% to 50% appearing once. Treatment here: roughly nine-day PBMC culture with coronavirus spike peptide pools or control peptides (ViraFEST assay). ViraFEST grew antigen-specific T cells using peptide pools, then sequenced TCRs. With fresh IL-2 medium, half the medium was replaced on days 3 and 7. The chain is built from TRBV18 and TRBJ2-7; no firm D call. Sequencing was carried out using CD4+ T cells from blood, cultured in vitro. The clonotype comes from a human donor who had recovered from COVID-19. CDR3 loop: CASSPRGNGYEQYF. The CDR3 region has the DNA TGTGCCAGCTCACCGCGTGGAAACGGGTACGAGCAGTACTTC.